These T cell receptor beta chains were read from a single sample in a study of cytomegalovirus exposure and HLA in healthy donors. The assay was immunoSEQ multiplex PCR, and TCRdb's table has in-frame clones only and misses some. The sample yields about 160,000 clones, 95% to 96% seen once. The specimen sequenced was PBMCs. The receptors come from a woman under 30 in good health and CMV-seronegative. The CDR3 runs from the conserved cysteine through the conserved F or W. Each record gives: clone size, D gene, V gene, J gene, CDR3 DNA, CDR3 protein. D genes are given only for firm matches. Expanded clones get a size class; other rows say once, few or many, or leave the size out.

clone size: .; D gene: TRBD1; V gene: TRBV10-2; J gene: TRBJ2-3; CDR3 DNA: TGCGCCAGCAGTGAGCCCGGGACAGGGGACCACACAGATACGCAGTATTTT; CDR3 protein: CASSEPGTGDHTDTQYF
clone size: .; D gene: .; V gene: TRBV5-1; J gene: TRBJ1-1; CDR3 DNA: TGCGCCAGCAGCTTGGCATCCCTTGGGGGGGCTTTCTTT; CDR3 protein: CASSLASLGGAFF
clone size: .; D gene: TRBD2; V gene: TRBV25-1; J gene: TRBJ2-6; CDR3 DNA: TGTGCCAGCAGTGAGGGGACTAGCAATCGACCCCATCAATCCGTGACTTTC; CDR3 protein: CASSEGTSNRPHQSVTF
clone size: .; D gene: .; V gene: TRBV29-1; J gene: TRBJ1-1; CDR3 DNA: TGCAGCGTTGAACCTGGCAGCGGGGAAGCTTTCTTT; CDR3 protein: CSVEPGSGEAFF
clone size: .; D gene: .; V gene: TRBV30; J gene: TRBJ2-2; CDR3 DNA: TGTGCCTGGAGTGTAGGGGCCAAAACCGGGGAGCTGTTTTTT; CDR3 protein: CAWSVGAKTGELFF
clone size: .; D gene: .; V gene: TRBV7-9; J gene: TRBJ2-7; CDR3 DNA: TGTGCCAGCAGCTTAGATACCTACGAGCAGTACTTC; CDR3 protein: CASSLDTYEQYF
clone size: .; D gene: .; V gene: TRBV14; J gene: TRBJ2-3; CDR3 DNA: TGTGCCAGCAGCCAAGACCTATGGACAGATACGCAGTATTTT; CDR3 protein: CASSQDLWTDTQYF
clone size: once; D gene: TRBD2; V gene: TRBV19; J gene: TRBJ2-7; CDR3 DNA: TGTGCCAGTAGTATAAGACTAGCGGGGGCCCCTTACGCTTCGGAGCAGTACTTC; CDR3 protein: CASSIRLAGAPYASEQYF
clone size: .; D gene: TRBD1; V gene: TRBV9; J gene: TRBJ1-6; CDR3 DNA: TGTGCCAGCAGCGGGACAGGGTCCGGTTCACCCCTCCACTTT; CDR3 protein: CASSGTGSGSPLHF
clone size: .; D gene: .; V gene: TRBV5-6; J gene: TRBJ2-7; CDR3 DNA: TGTGCCAGCAGCTTACAGGCATCCTACGAGCAGTACTTC; CDR3 protein: CASSLQASYEQYF
clone size: .; D gene: .; V gene: TRBV9; J gene: TRBJ2-1; CDR3 DNA: TGTGCCAGCAGCGTAGGTTTGGGGGCCGCCTACAATGAGCAGTTCTTC; CDR3 protein: CASSVGLGAAYNEQFF
clone size: .; D gene: TRBD1; V gene: TRBV5-5; J gene: TRBJ2-5; CDR3 DNA: TGTGCCAGCAGCTCTTGGACAGGGGAAGAGACCCAGTACTTC; CDR3 protein: CASSSWTGEETQYF
clone size: .; D gene: .; V gene: TRBV5-1; J gene: TRBJ2-3; CDR3 DNA: TGCGCCAGCAGCTTGTCGTCCGGGATCACAGATACGCAGTATTTT; CDR3 protein: CASSLSSGITDTQYF
clone size: .; D gene: .; V gene: TRBV25-1; J gene: TRBJ1-6; CDR3 DNA: TGTGCCAGCAGTGATGGGACGGGGGTCGTATCACCCCTCCACTTT; CDR3 protein: CASSDGTGVVSPLHF
clone size: once; D gene: .; V gene: TRBV9; J gene: TRBJ2-7; CDR3 DNA: TGTGCCAGCAGCGTAGGAGACTCGTCCTACGAGCAGTACTTC; CDR3 protein: CASSVGDSSYEQYF
clone size: .; D gene: TRBD1; V gene: TRBV6-6; J gene: TRBJ2-7; CDR3 DNA: TGTGCCAGCAGTTACGGACAGGGGCGCTCCTACGAGCAGTACTTC; CDR3 protein: CASSYGQGRSYEQYF
clone size: .; D gene: .; V gene: TRBV7-9; J gene: TRBJ1-6; CDR3 DNA: TGTGCCAGCAGCGACAGAGAACAGATTTCACCCCTCCACTTT; CDR3 protein: CASSDREQISPLHF
clone size: .; D gene: .; V gene: TRBV18; J gene: TRBJ1-1; CDR3 DNA: TGTGCCAGCTCATTACTACAGGGTCCCCTGAACACTGAAGCTTTCTTT; CDR3 protein: CASSLLQGPLNTEAFF
clone size: .; D gene: .; V gene: TRBV29-1; J gene: TRBJ1-1; CDR3 DNA: TGCAGCGTTGTGTGGGGGCTTCGGGCCACTGAAGCTTTCTTT; CDR3 protein: CSVVWGLRATEAFF
clone size: .; D gene: .; V gene: TRBV5-1; J gene: TRBJ2-3; CDR3 DNA: TGCGCCAGCAGCTTGACGAACCCACGGACAGATACGCAGTATTTT; CDR3 protein: CASSLTNPRTDTQYF
clone size: .; D gene: TRBD2; V gene: TRBV2; J gene: TRBJ2-1; CDR3 DNA: TGTGCCAGCAGTGGGGCATGGGCTAGCGGGATCAACAATGAGCAGTTCTTC; CDR3 protein: CASSGAWASGINNEQFF
clone size: .; D gene: .; V gene: TRBV13; J gene: TRBJ2-5; CDR3 DNA: TGTGCCAGCAGCTTCCCCGGAGGCCCCGGGAAGACGGGAGAGACCCAGTACTTC; CDR3 protein: CASSFPGGPGKTGETQYF
clone size: .; D gene: .; V gene: TRBV6-1; J gene: TRBJ1-2; CDR3 DNA: TGTGCCAGCAGTGAAATTGCGCAGGGTCGAGGCTACACCTTC; CDR3 protein: CASSEIAQGRGYTF
clone size: .; D gene: .; V gene: TRBV9; J gene: TRBJ1-2; CDR3 DNA: TGTGCCAGCAGCGTGGAGAAAAACTATGGCTACACCTTC; CDR3 protein: CASSVEKNYGYTF
clone size: once; D gene: .; V gene: TRBV6-5; J gene: TRBJ1-2; CDR3 DNA: TGTGCCAGCAGCCCACGCACGGGTATTAACTATGGCTACACCTTC; CDR3 protein: CASSPRTGINYGYTF
clone size: .; D gene: TRBD1; V gene: TRBV6-5; J gene: TRBJ2-7; CDR3 DNA: TGTGCCAGTGTCCCCGGGACAGTTAATTCCTACGAGCAGTACTTC; CDR3 protein: CASVPGTVNSYEQYF
clone size: .; D gene: TRBD1; V gene: TRBV9; J gene: TRBJ2-5; CDR3 DNA: TGTGCCAGCAGCGTGGACAGGGGGCCGGGGGAGACCCAGTACTTC; CDR3 protein: CASSVDRGPGETQYF
clone size: .; D gene: TRBD1; V gene: TRBV30; J gene: TRBJ1-2; CDR3 DNA: TGTGCCTGGAGCGCGCGGACAGGGGACTATGGCTACACCTTC; CDR3 protein: CAWSARTGDYGYTF
clone size: .; D gene: .; V gene: TRBV6-5; J gene: TRBJ1-1; CDR3 DNA: TGTGCCAGCAGCCTCCGGGACACCAACACTGAAGCTTTCTTT; CDR3 protein: CASSLRDTNTEAFF
clone size: .; D gene: TRBD2; V gene: TRBV5-4; J gene: TRBJ2-5; CDR3 DNA: TGTGCCAGCAGCGGCCCGGGACTAGCGGAACAAGAGACCCAGTACTTC; CDR3 protein: CASSGPGLAEQETQYF
clone size: .; D gene: TRBD1; V gene: TRBV10-3; J gene: TRBJ1-5; CDR3 DNA: TGTGCCATCAGCGGTCGTAGGACAGGGCCTAGCAATCAGCCCCAGCATTTT; CDR3 protein: CAISGRRTGPSNQPQHF
clone size: .; D gene: TRBD2; V gene: TRBV6-6; J gene: TRBJ2-7; CDR3 DNA: TGTGCCAGCAGTCCCGGGACTAGCCATGGCTACGAGCAGTACTTC; CDR3 protein: CASSPGTSHGYEQYF
clone size: .; D gene: TRBD2; V gene: TRBV5-1; J gene: TRBJ2-5; CDR3 DNA: TGCGCCAGCAGCCGAATAGCGGGGGGGACCATACAAGAGACCCAGTACTTC; CDR3 protein: CASSRIAGGTIQETQYF
clone size: .; D gene: TRBD1; V gene: TRBV7-9; J gene: TRBJ2-5; CDR3 DNA: TGTGCCAGCAGCTTTGGGACAGGGGAAGAGACCCAGTACTTC; CDR3 protein: CASSFGTGEETQYF
clone size: .; D gene: .; V gene: TRBV5-1; J gene: TRBJ1-5; CDR3 DNA: TGCGCCAGCAGCCTGGGCGGGTACAATCAGCCCCAGCATTTT; CDR3 protein: CASSLGGYNQPQHF
clone size: once; D gene: .; V gene: TRBV15; J gene: TRBJ2-3; CDR3 DNA: TGTGCCACCAGCAGAGGAGGGCCATCAGATACGCAGTATTTT; CDR3 protein: CATSRGGPSDTQYF
clone size: .; D gene: TRBD2; V gene: TRBV5-4; J gene: TRBJ2-2; CDR3 DNA: TGTGCCAGCAGCTTAAGGCTAGCGGAGACCGGGGAGCTGTTTTTT; CDR3 protein: CASSLRLAETGELFF
clone size: .; D gene: .; V gene: TRBV5-1; J gene: TRBJ2-2; CDR3 DNA: TGCGCCAGCAGCCAGGATCTGTTGGGGGAGCTGTTTTTT; CDR3 protein: CASSQDLLGELFF
clone size: .; D gene: .; V gene: TRBV6-5; J gene: TRBJ2-2; CDR3 DNA: TGTGCCAGCAGTTACTCGTTAGGGGACACCGGGGAGCTGTTTTTT; CDR3 protein: CASSYSLGDTGELFF
clone size: .; D gene: .; V gene: TRBV7-9; J gene: TRBJ2-1; CDR3 DNA: TGTGCCAGCAGCTTATCTGACAGGGAGGTTGAGCAGTTCTTC; CDR3 protein: CASSLSDREVEQFF
clone size: .; D gene: TRBD2; V gene: TRBV29-1; J gene: TRBJ2-3; CDR3 DNA: TGCAGCGTGCGATTCGGGAGGGGGGGCCCAGATACGCAGTATTTT; CDR3 protein: CSVRFGRGGPDTQYF
clone size: .; D gene: TRBD2; V gene: TRBV27; J gene: TRBJ2-7; CDR3 DNA: TGTGCCAGCCTTAGCGGGGGGGGCGGCGAGCAGTACTTC; CDR3 protein: CASLSGGGGEQYF
clone size: .; D gene: .; V gene: TRBV7-9; J gene: TRBJ1-4; CDR3 DNA: TGTGCCAGCAGCCTAACTAATGAAAAACTGTTTTTT; CDR3 protein: CASSLTNEKLFF
clone size: .; D gene: .; V gene: TRBV2; J gene: TRBJ1-2; CDR3 DNA: TGTGCCAGCAGTGGAGGTCCCGGAGGGAACTATGGCTACACCTTC; CDR3 protein: CASSGGPGGNYGYTF
clone size: once; D gene: TRBD1; V gene: TRBV7-9; J gene: TRBJ2-2; CDR3 DNA: TGTGCCAGCAGCTTAAGGACAGGGGGCAACACCGGGGAGCTGTTTTTT; CDR3 protein: CASSLRTGGNTGELFF
clone size: .; D gene: .; V gene: TRBV18; J gene: TRBJ2-3; CDR3 DNA: TGTGCCAGCTCACCACCTCCAATAGCAGATACGCAGTATTTT; CDR3 protein: CASSPPPIADTQYF
clone size: .; D gene: TRBD1; V gene: TRBV27; J gene: TRBJ2-7; CDR3 DNA: TGTGCCAGCAGCATCGGGACAGCAACCGAGCAGTACTTC; CDR3 protein: CASSIGTATEQYF
clone size: .; D gene: TRBD1; V gene: TRBV27; J gene: TRBJ1-1; CDR3 DNA: TGTGCCAGCATGACAGGGCTGCTGAACACTGAAGCTTTCTTT; CDR3 protein: CASMTGLLNTEAFF
clone size: once; D gene: TRBD1; V gene: TRBV7-2; J gene: TRBJ2-2; CDR3 DNA: TGTGCCAGCAGCGCCCACAGGGACAGGTTGAACACCGGGGAGCTGTTTTTT; CDR3 protein: CASSAHRDRLNTGELFF